A single sample gave rise to the 13 T cell receptor beta chains below, sequenced in a study of blood T cells in healthy people across ages. A J-beta primer mix and a sample-barcoded 5' primer were used in a second PCR of roughly 7 to 12 cycles. TCRdb used MiXCR to reprocess the 5' RACE reads, holding one entry per CDR3 protein. Of around 1,500,000 distinct CDR3 sequences listed, roughly 40% are singletons. Material for sequencing was blood. Source of these receptors: a woman between 18 and 29 years old in good health.

The V and J genes are TRBV24-1 and TRBJ1-5, with a weak D call TRBD1 (5 bases). The CDR3 loop spans 17 amino acids. Germline CDR1 and CDR2: KGHDR and SFDVKD. Trimming took off 8 bases at V and 3 bases at J, with 22 bases between the two ends. CDR3 DNA sequence: TGTGCCACCATCCGAGGGGCCCCACAGCCACACAATCAGCCCCAGCATTTT. Translated: CATIRGAPQPHNQPQHF.

This clonotype occurred once. J is TRBJ2-1 and V is TRBV27; D is possibly TRBD1 (5 bases). Germline assignment: CDR1 MNHEY and CDR2 SMNVEV (reference sequence). This CDR3 region has 15 residues. V was shortened by 4 bases and J by 2 bases, with 12 bases between the two germline ends. CDR3 sequence (DNA): TGTGCCAGCAGTTCCCGACAGCCCGCCTACAATGAGCAGTTCTTC. Its translation is CASSSRQPAYNEQFF.

The chain carries TRBV30 and TRBJ2-7, with a possible D match to TRBD2 (5 bases). The germline V and J ends were trimmed by 4 bases and 2 bases, with 6 bases remaining between them. The germline V gene has CDR1 GTSNPN and CDR2 SVGIG (reference sequence). There are 11 residues in the CDR3. The CDR3 coding sequence is TGTGCCTGGAAGGAGGCCTACGAGCAGTACTTC. This encodes CAWKEAYEQYF.

Note on this clonotype: A much larger clone sits a single nucleotide away, making a read error possible. V and J are TRBV29-1 and TRBJ2-3, with D perhaps assigned TRBD1 or TRBD2 (5 bases each). The V end was cut by 6 bases, the J end by 2 bases, with 15 bases between. The CDR3 extends over 14 amino acids. Germline-derived CDR1 and CDR2 are SQVTM and ANQGSEA. Written as DNA, the CDR3 is TGCAGCGTGGCCGTGGTGGGGACCACAGATACGCAGTATTTT. It yields the protein CSVAVVGTTDTQYF.

This chain connects TRBV3-1 to TRBJ2-1; 10 positions agree with TRBD2. The J call may be wrong; the DNA end is better matched by TRBJ2-7. Germline V CDR1 and CDR2: LGHDT, YNNKEL (reference sequence). The CDR3 runs to 21 residues. CDR3 loop: CASSQGLDSGGPLGFYNEQYF. CDR3 bases: TGTGCCAGCAGCCAAGGGTTGGATAGCGGGGGGCCACTTGGGTTCTACAATGAGCAGTACTTC.

This clonotype was seen a handful of times. V usage is TRBV7-9 and J usage is TRBJ1-1; tentative D call: TRBD1 (6 bases). The CDR3 length is 11 residues. Between the trimmed V and J ends, which lost 8 bases and 6 bases, there was a span of 10 bases. Germline V gives CDR1 SEHNR, CDR2 FQNEAQ (reference sequence). The CDR3 here is CASAGGAEAFF. The CDR3 DNA reads as TGTGCCAGCGCGGGGGGCGCTGAAGCTTTCTTT.

The CDR3 loop is CSVPIRGNYGYTF. In nucleotides, the CDR3 is TGCAGTGTCCCGATACGGGGTAACTATGGCTACACCTTC. The chain recombines TRBV20-1 with TRBJ1-2; D unresolved. Germline V gives CDR1 DFQATT, CDR2 SNEGSKA (reference sequence). Between the trimmed V and J ends, which lost 7 bases and 1 base, there was a span of 13 bases. The CDR3 spans 13 residues.

This clonotype has more than one count but fewer than ten. The chain employs TRBV5-1 and TRBJ1-1; D remains unclear. CDR3 size: 15 residues. Germline assignment: CDR1 SGHRS and CDR2 YFSETQ. V dropped 0 bases and J dropped 0 bases, with 9 bases sitting between them. The DNA of the CDR3 is TGCGCCAGCAGCTTGGCCCTACAGTTGAACACTGAAGCTTTCTTT. Protein product: CASSLALQLNTEAFF.

This clonotype was counted between two and nine times. The chain is built from TRBV28 and TRBJ1-5; TRBD1 matches 8 bases. Trimming took 3 bases from V and 2 from J; bases not matched to a gene: 6. The germline V gene has CDR1 MDHEN and CDR2 SYDVKM. This CDR3 is built from 16 residues. The CDR3 DNA reads TGTGCCAGCAGTTTCCGTGACAGGGGAGGCAATCAGCCCCAGCATTTT. Encoded protein: CASSFRDRGGNQPQHF.

V gene TRBV12-3 or TRBV12-4 combines with J gene TRBJ1-2; D not certain. Between the trimmed V and J ends, which lost 10 bases and 4 bases, there was a span of 19 bases. The CDR3 is made up of 14 amino acids. CDR3 in DNA: TGTGCCAACAGCGTCCAATGGTCCAGCTATGGCTACACCTTC. This encodes CANSVQWSSYGYTF.

The V call is TRBV6-5, the J call TRBJ1-1; 9 bases map to TRBD1. V was clipped by 7 bases and J by 1 base; unmatched bases: 4. CDR3 length: 14 amino acids. Germline-derived CDR1 and CDR2 are MNHEY and SVGAGI. CDR3 bases: TGTGCCAGCACTGGACAGGGGTCGAACACTGAAGCTTTCTTT. This translates into CASTGQGSNTEAFF.

The genes are TRBV6-9 and TRBJ2-7; D may be TRBD1 or TRBD2 (5 bases each). Germline V CDR1 and CDR2: MNHGY, SVAAGI. CDR3 length: 14 amino acids. With 4 bases removed from V and 3 bases from J, the gap between germline ends came to 13 bases. CDR3 in amino acids: CASSSLGRIYEQYF. The CDR3 DNA is TGTGCCAGCAGTTCCCTGGGACGGATCTACGAGCAGTACTTC.

The V call is TRBV14, the J call TRBJ2-1; 15 positions agree with TRBD2. Unmatched junction bases numbered 3, after V lost 3 bases and J lost 6 bases. This CDR3 has 16 amino acids. Germline V gives CDR1 SGHDN, CDR2 FVKESK. CDR3 coding DNA: TGTGCCAGCAGCCACAGGACTAGCGGGGGGGCCAATGAGCAGTTCTTC. It encodes CASSHRTSGGANEQFF.